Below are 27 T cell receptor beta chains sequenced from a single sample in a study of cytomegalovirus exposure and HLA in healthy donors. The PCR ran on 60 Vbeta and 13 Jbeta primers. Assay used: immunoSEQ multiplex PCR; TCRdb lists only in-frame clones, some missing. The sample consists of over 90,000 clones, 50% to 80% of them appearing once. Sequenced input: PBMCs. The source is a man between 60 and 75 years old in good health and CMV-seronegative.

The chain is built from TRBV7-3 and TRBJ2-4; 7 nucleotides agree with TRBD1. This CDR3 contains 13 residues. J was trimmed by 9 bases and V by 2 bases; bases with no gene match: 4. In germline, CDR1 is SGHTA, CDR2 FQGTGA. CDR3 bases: TGTGCCAGCAGCTTAGGCGAGGGGGCCATTCAGTACTTC. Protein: CASSLGEGAIQYF.

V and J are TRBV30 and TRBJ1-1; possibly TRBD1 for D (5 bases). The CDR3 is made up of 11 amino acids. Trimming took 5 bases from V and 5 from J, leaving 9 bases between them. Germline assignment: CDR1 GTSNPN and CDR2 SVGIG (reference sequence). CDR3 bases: TGTGCCTGGGACAGTGAAACTGAAGCTTTCTTT. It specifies CAWDSETEAFF.

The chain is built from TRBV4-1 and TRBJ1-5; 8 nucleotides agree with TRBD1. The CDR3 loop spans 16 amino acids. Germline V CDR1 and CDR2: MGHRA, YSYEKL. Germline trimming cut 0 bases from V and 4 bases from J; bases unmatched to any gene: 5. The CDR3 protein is CASSQEWDRSNQPQHF. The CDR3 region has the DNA TGCGCCAGCAGCCAAGAATGGGACAGGAGTAATCAGCCCCAGCATTTT.

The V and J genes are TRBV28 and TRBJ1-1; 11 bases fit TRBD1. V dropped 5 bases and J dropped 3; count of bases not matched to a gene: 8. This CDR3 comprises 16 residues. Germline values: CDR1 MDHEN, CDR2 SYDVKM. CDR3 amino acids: CASSPRTGGLYTEAFF. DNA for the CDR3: TGTGCCAGCAGTCCCCGGACAGGGGGCTTGTACACTGAAGCTTTCTTT.

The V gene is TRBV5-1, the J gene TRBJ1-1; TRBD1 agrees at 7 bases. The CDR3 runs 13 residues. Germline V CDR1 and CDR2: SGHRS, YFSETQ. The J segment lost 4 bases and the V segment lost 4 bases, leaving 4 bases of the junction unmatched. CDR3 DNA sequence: TGCGCCAGCAGCCCACAGGGGAGCACTGAAGCTTTCTTT. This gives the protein CASSPQGSTEAFF.

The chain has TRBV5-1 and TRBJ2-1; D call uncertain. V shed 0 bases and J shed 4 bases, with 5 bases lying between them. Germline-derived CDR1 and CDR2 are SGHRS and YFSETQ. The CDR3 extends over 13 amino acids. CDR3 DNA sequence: TGCGCCAGCAGCTTGGCCAGTTACAATGAGCAGTTCTTC. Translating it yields CASSLASYNEQFF.

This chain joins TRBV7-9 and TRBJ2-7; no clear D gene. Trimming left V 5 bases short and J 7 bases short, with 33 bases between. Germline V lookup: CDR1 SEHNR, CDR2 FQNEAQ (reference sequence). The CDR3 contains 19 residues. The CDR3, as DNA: TGTGCCAGCAGCACGCAGGTGACCGACCGTCATACCCTACGATATGAGCAGTACTTC. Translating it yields CASSTQVTDRHTLRYEQYF.

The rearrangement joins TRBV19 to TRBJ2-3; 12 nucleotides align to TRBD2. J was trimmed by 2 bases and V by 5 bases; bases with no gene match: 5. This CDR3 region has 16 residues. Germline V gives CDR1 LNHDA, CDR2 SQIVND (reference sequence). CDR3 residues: CASSPRTSGNTDTQYF. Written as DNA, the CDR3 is TGTGCCAGTAGTCCCCGGACTAGCGGGAACACAGATACGCAGTATTTT.

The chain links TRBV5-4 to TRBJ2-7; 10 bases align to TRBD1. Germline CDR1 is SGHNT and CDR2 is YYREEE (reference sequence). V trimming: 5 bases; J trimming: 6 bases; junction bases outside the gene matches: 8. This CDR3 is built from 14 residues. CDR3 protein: CASRLDRGKGEQYF. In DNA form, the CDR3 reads TGTGCCAGCAGACTGGACAGGGGGAAGGGCGAGCAGTACTTC.

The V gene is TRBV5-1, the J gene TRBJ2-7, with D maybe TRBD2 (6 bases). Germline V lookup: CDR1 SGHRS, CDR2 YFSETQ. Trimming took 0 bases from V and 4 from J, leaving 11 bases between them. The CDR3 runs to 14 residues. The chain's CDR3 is CASSLAGGIYEQYF. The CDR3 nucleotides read TGCGCCAGCAGCTTGGCCGGGGGTATTTACGAGCAGTACTTC.

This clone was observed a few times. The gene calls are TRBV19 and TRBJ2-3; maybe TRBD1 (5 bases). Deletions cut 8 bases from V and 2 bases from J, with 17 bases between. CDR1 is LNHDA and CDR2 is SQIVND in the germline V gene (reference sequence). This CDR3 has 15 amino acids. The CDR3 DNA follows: TGTGCCAGTCGCCATAAGGGCAGGGTCACAGATACGCAGTATTTT. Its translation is CASRHKGRVTDTQYF. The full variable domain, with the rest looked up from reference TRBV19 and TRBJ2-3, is DGGITQSPKYLFRKEGQNVTLSCEQNLNHDAMYWYRQDPGQGLRLIYYSQIVNDFQKGDIAEGYSVSREKKESFPLTVTSAQKNPTAFYLCASRHKGRVTDTQYFGPGTRLTVL.

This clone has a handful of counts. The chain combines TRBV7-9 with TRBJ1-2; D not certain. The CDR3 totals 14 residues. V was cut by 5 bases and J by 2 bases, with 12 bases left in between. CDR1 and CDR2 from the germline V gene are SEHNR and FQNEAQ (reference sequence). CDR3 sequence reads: CASSQTSGNYGYTF. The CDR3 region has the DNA TGTGCCAGCAGCCAGACCTCAGGAAACTATGGCTACACCTTC.

CDR3 coding DNA: TGTGCCAGCAGCTTAACCGGGGGGAATAGGCCCCAGCATTTT. Encoded protein: CASSLTGGNRPQHF. The chain carries TRBV7-8 and TRBJ1-5, with a possible D match to TRBD1 (5 bases). From germline, CDR1 is SGHVS and CDR2 FQNEAQ. This CDR3 spans 14 amino acids. Trimming shortened V by 2 bases and J by 9 bases, and 14 bases separated the two germline ends.

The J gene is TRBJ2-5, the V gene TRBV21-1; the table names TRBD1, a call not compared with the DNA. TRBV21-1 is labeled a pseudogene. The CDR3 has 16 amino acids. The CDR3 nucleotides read TGTGCCAGCAGCCTACATTTGCGACAGGGCCAGGAGACCCAGTACTTC. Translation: CASSLHLRQGQETQYF.

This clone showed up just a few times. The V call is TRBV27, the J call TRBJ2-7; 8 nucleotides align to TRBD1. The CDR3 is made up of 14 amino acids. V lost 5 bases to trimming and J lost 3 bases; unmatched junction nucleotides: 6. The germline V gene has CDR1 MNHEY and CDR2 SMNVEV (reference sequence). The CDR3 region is CASSRGTGNYEQYF. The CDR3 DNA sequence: TGTGCCAGCAGTCGTGGGACAGGAAACTACGAGCAGTACTTC.

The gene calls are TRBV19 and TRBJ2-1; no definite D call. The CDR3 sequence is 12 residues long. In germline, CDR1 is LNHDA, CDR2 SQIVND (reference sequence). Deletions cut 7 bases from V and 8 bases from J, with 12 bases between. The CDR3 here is CASIGSGHEQFF. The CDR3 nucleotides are TGTGCCAGTATAGGTTCAGGCCATGAGCAGTTCTTC.

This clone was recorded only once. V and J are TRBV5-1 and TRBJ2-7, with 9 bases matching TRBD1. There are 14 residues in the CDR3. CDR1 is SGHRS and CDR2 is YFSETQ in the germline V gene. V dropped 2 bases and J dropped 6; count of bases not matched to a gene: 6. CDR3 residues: CASSLAGQGFEQYF. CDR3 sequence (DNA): TGCGCCAGCAGCTTAGCGGGACAGGGATTCGAGCAGTACTTC.

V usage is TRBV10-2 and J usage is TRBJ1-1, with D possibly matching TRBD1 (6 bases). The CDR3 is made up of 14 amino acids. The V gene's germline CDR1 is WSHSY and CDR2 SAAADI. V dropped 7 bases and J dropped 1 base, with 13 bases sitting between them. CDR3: CASIPGTPNTEAFF. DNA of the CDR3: TGCGCCAGCATCCCGGGGACACCGAACACTGAAGCTTTCTTT.

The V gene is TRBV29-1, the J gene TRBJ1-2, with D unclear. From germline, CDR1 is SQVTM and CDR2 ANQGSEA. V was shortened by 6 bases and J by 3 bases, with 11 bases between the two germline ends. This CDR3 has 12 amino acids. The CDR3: CSVRHVYYGYTF. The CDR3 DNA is TGCAGCGTGAGACATGTTTACTATGGCTACACCTTC.

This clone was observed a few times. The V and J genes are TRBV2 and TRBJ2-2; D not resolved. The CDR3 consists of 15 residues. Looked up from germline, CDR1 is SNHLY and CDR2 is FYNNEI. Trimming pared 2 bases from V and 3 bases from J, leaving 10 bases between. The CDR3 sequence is CASSEQSQYTGELFF. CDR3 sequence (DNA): TGTGCCAGCAGTGAACAATCTCAGTACACCGGGGAGCTGTTTTTT.

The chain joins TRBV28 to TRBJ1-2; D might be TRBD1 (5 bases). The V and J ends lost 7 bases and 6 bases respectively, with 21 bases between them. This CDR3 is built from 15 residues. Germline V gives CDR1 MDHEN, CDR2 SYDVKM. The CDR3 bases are TGTGCCAGCACCCTTACCCCCCCAGGGAATGATGGCTACACCTTC. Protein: CASTLTPPGNDGYTF.

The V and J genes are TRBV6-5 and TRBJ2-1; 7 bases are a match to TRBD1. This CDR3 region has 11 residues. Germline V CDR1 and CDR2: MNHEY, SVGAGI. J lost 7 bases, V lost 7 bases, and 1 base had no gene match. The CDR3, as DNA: TGTGCCAGCATACAGGGGAATGAGCAGTTCTTC. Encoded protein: CASIQGNEQFF.

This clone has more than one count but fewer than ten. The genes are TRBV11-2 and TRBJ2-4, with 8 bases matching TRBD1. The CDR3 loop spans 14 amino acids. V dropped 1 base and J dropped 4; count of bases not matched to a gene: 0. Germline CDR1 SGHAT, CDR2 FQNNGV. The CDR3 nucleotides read TGTGCCAGCAGCTTAGGACAGGGGAAAAACATTCAGTACTTC. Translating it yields CASSLGQGKNIQYF.

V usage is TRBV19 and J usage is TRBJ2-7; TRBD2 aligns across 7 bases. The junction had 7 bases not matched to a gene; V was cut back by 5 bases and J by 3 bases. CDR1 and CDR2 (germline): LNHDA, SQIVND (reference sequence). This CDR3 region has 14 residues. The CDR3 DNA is TGTGCCAGTAGTCCCCTCGGGAGGAGCTACGAGCAGTACTTC. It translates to CASSPLGRSYEQYF.

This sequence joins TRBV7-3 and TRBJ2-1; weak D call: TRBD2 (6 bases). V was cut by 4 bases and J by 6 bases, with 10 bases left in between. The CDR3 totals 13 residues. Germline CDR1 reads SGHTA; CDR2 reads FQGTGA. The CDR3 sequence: CASSSGAGNEQFF. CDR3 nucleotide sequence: TGTGCCAGCAGCTCCGGAGCGGGCAATGAGCAGTTCTTC.

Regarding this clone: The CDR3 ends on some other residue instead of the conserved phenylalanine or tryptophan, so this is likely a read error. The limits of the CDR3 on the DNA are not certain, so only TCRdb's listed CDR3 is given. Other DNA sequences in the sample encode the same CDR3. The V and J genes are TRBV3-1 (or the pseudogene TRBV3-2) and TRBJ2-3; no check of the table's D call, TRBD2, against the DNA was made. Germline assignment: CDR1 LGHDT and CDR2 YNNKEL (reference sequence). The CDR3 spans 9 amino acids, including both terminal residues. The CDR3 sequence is CASSPRPPV.

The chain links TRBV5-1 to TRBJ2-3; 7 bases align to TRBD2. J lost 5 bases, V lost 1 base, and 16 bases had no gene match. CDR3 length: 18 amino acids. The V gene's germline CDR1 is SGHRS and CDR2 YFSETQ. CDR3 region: CASSLLDGTEWGGDTQYF. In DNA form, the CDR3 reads TGCGCCAGCAGCTTGCTTGATGGGACTGAATGGGGGGGAGATACGCAGTATTTT.